A single sample is the source of the 10 T cell receptor beta chains below, sequenced in a study of breast tumors, draining lymph nodes, adjacent tissues. Samples came from axillary lymph nodes draining the breast cancer. TCRdb reanalysed the multiplex PCR reads using MiXCR and keeps one entry per CDR3 protein. The sample holds 150,000 to 200,000 distinct CDR3 sequences, 30% to 40% seen once. What was sequenced was axillary lymph node tissue. Every receptor here comes from a female donor with breast cancer. Some clones in this sample may be carry-over from other donors' samples.

About this clonotype itself: At one of its ends the junction is not consistent with the germline gene, which may arise from a read error. This chain connects TRBV9 to TRBJ2-1; D gene unclear. This CDR3 has 16 residues. Germline lookup yields CDR1 SGDLS and CDR2 YYNGEE. The CDR3 is CASNALGSPPNNEQSF. The CDR3 region has the DNA TGTGCCAGCAACGCTCTCGGGTCCCCGCCTAACAATGAGCAGTCCTTC.

Of note for this clonotype: This may be a read error, as it is one base from a much larger clone. The chain is built from TRBV5-6 and TRBJ2-7; D uncertain. Germline V CDR1 and CDR2: SGHDT, YYEEEE. The CDR3 covers 12 residues. V lost 3 bases to trimming and J lost 6 bases, with 10 bases between them. CDR3 nucleotides: TGTGCCAGCAGCTCCCACTACTCCGAGCAGTACTTC. Amino acid sequence: CASSSHYSEQYF.

This clonotype was recorded many times. The chain has TRBV4-1 and TRBJ2-5; the D gene is possibly TRBD2 (5 bases). Germline CDR1 and CDR2: MGHRA and YSYEKL. The CDR3 totals 13 residues. V lost 0 bases and J 5 bases, leaving 7 bases between the germline ends. CDR3 sequence reads: CASSQDPGETQYF. CDR3 bases: TGCGCCAGCAGCCAAGATCCGGGGGAGACCCAGTACTTC.

As concerns this clonotype: This clone may be a read error of a much larger clone one base away. The chain links TRBV3-1 to TRBJ2-1; 16 nucleotides line up with TRBD2. The CDR3 contains 18 residues. Germline CDR1 is LGHDT and CDR2 is YNNKEL (reference sequence). The V segment lost 8 bases and the J segment 8 bases; nucleotides outside the gene matches: 15. The CDR3 is CASRPIGTSGGASDEQFF. The DNA of the CDR3 is TGTGCCAGCCGTCCGATCGGGACTAGCGGGGGGGCCTCAGATGAGCAGTTCTTC.

This clonotype has ten or more counts. The chain has TRBV12-5 and TRBJ2-3; D might be TRBD1 (5 bases). Looked up from germline, CDR1 is LGHNT and CDR2 is FRNRAP. The CDR3 sequence is 17 residues long. Trimming removed 0 bases from V and 0 bases from J, with 13 bases in between. In DNA form, the CDR3 reads TGTGCTAGTGGTTTGGTACAGAGGCAGGGTAGCACAGATACGCAGTATTTT. This codes for CASGLVQRQGSTDTQYF.

This clonotype was counted ten times or more. The chain combines TRBV19 with TRBJ2-7, with D tentatively TRBD1 (5 bases). Germline-derived CDR1 and CDR2 are LNHDA and SQIVND (reference sequence). This CDR3 spans 14 amino acids. Trimming took off 6 bases at V and 5 bases at J, with 17 bases between the two ends. This chain's CDR3 is CASSPIGAFHEQYF. CDR3 nucleotides: TGTGCCAGTAGCCCGATAGGGGCCTTCCACGAGCAGTACTTC.

A note on this clonotype: A junction end diverges from the germline sequence, so it may reflect a read error. V is TRBV5-1 and J is TRBJ1-5; TRBD1 is a possible D gene (6 bases). The CDR3 consists of 13 residues. Germline-derived CDR1 and CDR2 are SGHRS and YFSETQ. This CDR3 is CAGSKEGDQPQRF. In DNA, the CDR3 is TGCGCCGGCAGCAAGGAGGGGGATCAGCCCCAGCGTTTT.

At least ten counts were recorded for this clonotype. This chain joins TRBV6-5 and TRBJ2-2; 7 nucleotides match TRBD1. CDR3 length equals 16 residues. The junction had 11 bases not matched to a gene; V was cut back by 6 bases and J by 4 bases. The V gene's germline CDR1 is MNHEY and CDR2 SVGAGI. CDR3: CASRRQGSLGTGELFF. As DNA, the CDR3 is TGTGCCAGCAGGAGACAGGGAAGTTTGGGCACCGGGGAGCTGTTTTTT.

This clonotype has at least ten counts. The gene calls are TRBV10-3 and TRBJ2-7; D not certain. Germline-derived CDR1 and CDR2 are ENHRY and SYGVKD. V was pared by 2 bases and J by 3 bases, with 5 bases between. This CDR3 has 12 residues. The CDR3 nucleotides are TGTGCCATCAGTGAGGGGAACTACGAGCAGTACTTC. Amino acid sequence: CAISEGNYEQYF.

This clonotype was counted a few times. The chain links TRBV20-1 to TRBJ1-3; the D is unclear. V lost 2 bases to trimming and J lost 4 bases, with 9 bases between them. Germline CDR1 DFQATT, CDR2 SNEGSKA (reference sequence). The CDR3 totals 13 residues. The chain's CDR3 is CSARPAGGNTIYF. The CDR3 DNA sequence: TGCAGTGCTAGACCGGCGGGGGGAAACACCATATATTTT.